This TCR beta chain is from a study of CD8 T cells in ankylosing spondylitis. Notes on the study in general: Characteristic of ankylosing spondylitis blood, it appeared, was a TCR beta motif comprising roughly 8 highly homologous variants.

As for this clonotype: What it binds is not known.

MiXCR, applied by TCRdb to the 5' RACE reads, yields one record per CDR3 protein. This table has 200,000 to 250,000 distinct CDR3 sequences, more than 5.5% appearing once. CDR3 size: 13 residues. Germline assignment: CDR1 MDHEN and CDR2 SYDVKM. V lost 10 bases, J lost 6 bases, and 17 bases lay in between. The source is a male donor with ankylosing spondylitis. Sequenced: blood, either unsorted or a sorted T cell fraction (not recorded which). The J gene is TRBJ2-3, the V gene TRBV28, with D hard to call. The chain's CDR3 is CATFLDRSDTQYF. CDR3 DNA sequence: TGTGCCACTTTTCTCGACCGCTCGGATACGCAGTATTTT.